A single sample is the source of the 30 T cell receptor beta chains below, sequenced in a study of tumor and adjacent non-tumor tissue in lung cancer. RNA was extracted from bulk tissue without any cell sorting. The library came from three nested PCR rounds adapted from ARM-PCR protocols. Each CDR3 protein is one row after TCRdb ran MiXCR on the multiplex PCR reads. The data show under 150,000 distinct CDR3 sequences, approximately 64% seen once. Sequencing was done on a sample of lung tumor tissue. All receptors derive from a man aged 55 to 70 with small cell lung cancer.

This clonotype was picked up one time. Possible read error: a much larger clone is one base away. This chain's CDR3 is CASSNGLAYTGELFF. The CDR3 nucleotides are TGTGCCAGTAGCAATGGTCTAGCTTACACCGGGGAGCTGTTTTTT. This rearrangement joins TRBV6-1 to TRBJ2-2; TRBD2 might be the D (5 bases). V lost 9 bases, J lost 3 bases, and 17 bases lay in between. The CDR3 runs 15 residues. Per the germline V gene, CDR1 is MNHNS and CDR2 is SASEGT.

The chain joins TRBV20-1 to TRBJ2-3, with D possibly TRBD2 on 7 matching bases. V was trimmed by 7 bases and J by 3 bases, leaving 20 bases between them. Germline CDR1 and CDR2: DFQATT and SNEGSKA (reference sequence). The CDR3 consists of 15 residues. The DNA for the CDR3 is TGCAGTGTTAGGGACACCCCAGCGGGAACAGATACGCAGTATTTT. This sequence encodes CSVRDTPAGTDTQYF.

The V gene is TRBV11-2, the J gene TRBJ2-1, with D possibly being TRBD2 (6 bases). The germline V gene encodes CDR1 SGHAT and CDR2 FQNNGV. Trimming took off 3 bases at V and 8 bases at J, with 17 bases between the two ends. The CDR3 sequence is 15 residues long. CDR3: CASSLGRLVGDEQFF. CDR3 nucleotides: TGTGCCAGCAGCTTGGGACGACTAGTGGGAGATGAGCAGTTCTTC.

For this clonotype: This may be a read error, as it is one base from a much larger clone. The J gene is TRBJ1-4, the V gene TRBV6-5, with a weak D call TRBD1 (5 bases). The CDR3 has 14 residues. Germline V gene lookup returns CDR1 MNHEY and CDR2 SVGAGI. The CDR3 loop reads CACSYQGANEKLFF. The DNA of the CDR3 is TGTGCCTGCAGTTACCAGGGTGCGAATGAAAAACTGTTTTTT.

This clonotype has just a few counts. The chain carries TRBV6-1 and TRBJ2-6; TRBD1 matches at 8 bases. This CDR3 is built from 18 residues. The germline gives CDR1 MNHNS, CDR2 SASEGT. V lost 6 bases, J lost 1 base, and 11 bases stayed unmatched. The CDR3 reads CASSFRTGSGSGANVLTF. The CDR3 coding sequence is TGTGCCAGCAGCTTTAGGACAGGGAGCGGGTCTGGGGCCAACGTCCTGACTTTC.

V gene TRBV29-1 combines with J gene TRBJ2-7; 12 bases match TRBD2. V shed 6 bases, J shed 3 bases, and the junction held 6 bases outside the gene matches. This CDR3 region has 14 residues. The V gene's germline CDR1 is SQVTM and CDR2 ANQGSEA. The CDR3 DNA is TGCAGCGTCACGACTAGCGGGAGCCTCTACGAGCAGTACGTC. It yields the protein CSVTTSGSLYEQYV.

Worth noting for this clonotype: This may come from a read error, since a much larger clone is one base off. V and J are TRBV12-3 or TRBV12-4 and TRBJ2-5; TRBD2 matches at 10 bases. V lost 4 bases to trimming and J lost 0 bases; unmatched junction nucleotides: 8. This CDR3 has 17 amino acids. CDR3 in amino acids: CASSSGTSVVYQETQYF. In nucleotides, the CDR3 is TGTGCCAGCAGTTCCGGGACTAGCGTCGTGTACCAAGAGACCCAGTACTTC.

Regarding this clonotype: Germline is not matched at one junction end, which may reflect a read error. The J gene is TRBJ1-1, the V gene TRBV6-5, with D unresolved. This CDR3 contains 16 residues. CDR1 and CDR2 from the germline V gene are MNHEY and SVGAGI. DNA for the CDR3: TGTGCCGGCAGTTACTCTTATGGGCTAATGAAGACTGAAGCTTTCTTT. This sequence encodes CAGSYSYGLMKTEAFF.

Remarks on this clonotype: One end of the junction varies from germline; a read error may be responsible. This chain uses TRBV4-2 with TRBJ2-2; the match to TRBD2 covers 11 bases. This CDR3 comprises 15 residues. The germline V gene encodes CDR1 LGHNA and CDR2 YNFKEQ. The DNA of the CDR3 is TGTACCAGCAAACTAGCGGGAGATGATGGCAGGGAACTGTTTTTT. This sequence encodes CTSKLAGDDGRELFF.

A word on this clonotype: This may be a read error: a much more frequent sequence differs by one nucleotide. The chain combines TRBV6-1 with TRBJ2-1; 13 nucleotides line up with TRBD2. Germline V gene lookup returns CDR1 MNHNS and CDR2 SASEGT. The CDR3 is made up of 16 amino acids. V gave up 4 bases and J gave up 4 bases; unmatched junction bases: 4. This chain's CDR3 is CASSGRLAGGYNEQFF. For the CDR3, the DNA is TGTGCCAGCAGTGGGCGACTAGCGGGAGGTTACAATGAGCAGTTCTTC.

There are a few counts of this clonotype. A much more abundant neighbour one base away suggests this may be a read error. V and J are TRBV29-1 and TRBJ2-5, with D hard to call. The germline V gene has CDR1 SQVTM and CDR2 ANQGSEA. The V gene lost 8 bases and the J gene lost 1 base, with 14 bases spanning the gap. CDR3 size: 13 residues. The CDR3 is CSIYLGSQETQYF. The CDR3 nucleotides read TGCAGCATCTACCTGGGCTCCCAAGAGACCCAGTACTTC.

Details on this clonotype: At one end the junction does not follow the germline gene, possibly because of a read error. The CDR3 sequence is CASSSRQGYRTEELFF. Written as DNA, the CDR3 is TGTGCCAGCAGTTCCCGACAGGGATATAGGACCGAGGAGCTGTTTTTT. The rearrangement uses TRBV5-6 and TRBJ2-2; 7 bases are a match to TRBD1. This CDR3 region has 16 residues. Germline loops: CDR1 SGHDT, CDR2 YYEEEE.

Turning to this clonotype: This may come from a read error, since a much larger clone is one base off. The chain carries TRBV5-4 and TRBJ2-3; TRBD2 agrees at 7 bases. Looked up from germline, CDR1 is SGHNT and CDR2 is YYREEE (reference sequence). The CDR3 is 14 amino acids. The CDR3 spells CAISDSGSTDTQYF. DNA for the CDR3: TGTGCCATCAGCGATAGCGGGAGCACAGATACGCAGTATTTT.

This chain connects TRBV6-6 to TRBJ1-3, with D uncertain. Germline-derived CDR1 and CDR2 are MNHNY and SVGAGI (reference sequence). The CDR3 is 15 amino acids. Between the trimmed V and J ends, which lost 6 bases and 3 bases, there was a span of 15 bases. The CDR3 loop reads CASRLVQNFGNTIYF. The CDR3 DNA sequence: TGTGCCAGCAGGTTAGTGCAAAACTTTGGAAACACCATATATTTT.

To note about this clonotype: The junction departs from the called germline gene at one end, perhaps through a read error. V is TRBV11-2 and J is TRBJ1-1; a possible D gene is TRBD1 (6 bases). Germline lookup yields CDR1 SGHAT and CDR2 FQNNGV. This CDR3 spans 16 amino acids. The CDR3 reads CASSPAGDITNTEALF. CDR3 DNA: TGTGCCAGCAGCCCCGCAGGGGACATAACGAACACTGAAGCTTTATTT.

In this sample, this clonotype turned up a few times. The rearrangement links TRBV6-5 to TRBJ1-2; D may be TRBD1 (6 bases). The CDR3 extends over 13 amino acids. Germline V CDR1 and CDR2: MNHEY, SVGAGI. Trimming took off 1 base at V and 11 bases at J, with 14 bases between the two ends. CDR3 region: CASSYLQGESYTF. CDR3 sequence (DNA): TGTGCCAGCAGTTACTTACAGGGCGAGAGTTACACCTTC.

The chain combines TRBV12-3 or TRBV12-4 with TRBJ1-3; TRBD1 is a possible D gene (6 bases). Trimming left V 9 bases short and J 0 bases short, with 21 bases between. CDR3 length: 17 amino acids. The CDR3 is CASWSAGVFHSGNTIYF. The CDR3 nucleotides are TGTGCCAGTTGGAGTGCAGGGGTTTTCCACTCTGGAAACACCATATATTTT.

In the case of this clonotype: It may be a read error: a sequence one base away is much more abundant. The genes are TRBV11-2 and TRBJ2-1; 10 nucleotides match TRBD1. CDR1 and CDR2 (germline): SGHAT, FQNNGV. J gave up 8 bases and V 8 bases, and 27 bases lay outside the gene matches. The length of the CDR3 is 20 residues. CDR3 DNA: TGTGCCAGCGGCCGCTCATGGAGCCCGGGACAGGGGCACACGGGGGATGAGCAGTTCTTC. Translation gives CASGRSWSPGQGHTGDEQFF.

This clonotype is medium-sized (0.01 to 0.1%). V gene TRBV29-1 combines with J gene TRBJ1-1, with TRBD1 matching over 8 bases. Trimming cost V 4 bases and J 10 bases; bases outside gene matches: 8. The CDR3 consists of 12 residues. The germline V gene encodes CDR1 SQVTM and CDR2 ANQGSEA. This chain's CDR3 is CSVGLQGAGAFF. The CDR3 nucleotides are TGCAGCGTTGGATTGCAGGGGGCAGGAGCTTTCTTT.

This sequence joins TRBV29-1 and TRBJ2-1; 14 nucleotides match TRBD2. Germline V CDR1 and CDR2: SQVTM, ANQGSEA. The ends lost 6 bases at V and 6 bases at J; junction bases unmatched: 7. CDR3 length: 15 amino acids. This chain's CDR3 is CSVGLAGVQSNEQFF. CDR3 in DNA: TGCAGCGTGGGACTAGCGGGAGTTCAGTCCAATGAGCAGTTCTTC.

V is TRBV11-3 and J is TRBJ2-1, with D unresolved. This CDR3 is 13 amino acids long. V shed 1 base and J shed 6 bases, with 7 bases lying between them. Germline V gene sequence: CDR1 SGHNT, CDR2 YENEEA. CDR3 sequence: CASSLGTSNEQFF. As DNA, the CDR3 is TGTGCCAGCAGCTTAGGAACCAGCAATGAGCAGTTCTTC.

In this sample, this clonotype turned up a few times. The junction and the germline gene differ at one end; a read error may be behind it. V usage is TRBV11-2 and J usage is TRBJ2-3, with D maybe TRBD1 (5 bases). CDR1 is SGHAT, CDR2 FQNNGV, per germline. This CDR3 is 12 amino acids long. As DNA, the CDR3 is TGTACCAGCAGCCCGATCACAGGTACGCAGTATTTT. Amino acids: CTSSPITGTQYF.

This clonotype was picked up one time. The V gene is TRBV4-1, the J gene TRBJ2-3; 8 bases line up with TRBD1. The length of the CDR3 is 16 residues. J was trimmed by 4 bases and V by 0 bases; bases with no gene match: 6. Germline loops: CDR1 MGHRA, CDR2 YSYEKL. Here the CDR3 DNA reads TGCGCCAGCAGCCAAGACGGGACAGGCTGGGCAGATACGCAGTATTTT. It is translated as CASSQDGTGWADTQYF.

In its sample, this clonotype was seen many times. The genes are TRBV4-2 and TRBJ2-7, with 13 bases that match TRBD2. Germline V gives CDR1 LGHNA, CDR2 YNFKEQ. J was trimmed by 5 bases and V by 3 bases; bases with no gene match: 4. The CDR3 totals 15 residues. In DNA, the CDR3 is TGTGCCAGCAGCCAGAGACTAGCGGGAGGCCACGAGCAGTACTTC. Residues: CASSQRLAGGHEQYF.

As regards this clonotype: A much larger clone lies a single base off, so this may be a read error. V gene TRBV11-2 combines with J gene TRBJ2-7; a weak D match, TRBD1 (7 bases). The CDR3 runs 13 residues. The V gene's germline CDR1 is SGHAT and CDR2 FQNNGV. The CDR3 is CACSSDREDEQYF. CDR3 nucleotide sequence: TGTGCCTGCAGCTCAGACAGGGAGGACGAGCAGTACTTC.

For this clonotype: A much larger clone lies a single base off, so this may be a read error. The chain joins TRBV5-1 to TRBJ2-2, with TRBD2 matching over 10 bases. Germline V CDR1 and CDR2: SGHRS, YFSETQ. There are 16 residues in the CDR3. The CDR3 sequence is CANSLGLAEDTGELFF. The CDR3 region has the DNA TGCGCCAACAGCCTAGGACTAGCGGAGGACACCGGGGAGCTGTTTTTT.

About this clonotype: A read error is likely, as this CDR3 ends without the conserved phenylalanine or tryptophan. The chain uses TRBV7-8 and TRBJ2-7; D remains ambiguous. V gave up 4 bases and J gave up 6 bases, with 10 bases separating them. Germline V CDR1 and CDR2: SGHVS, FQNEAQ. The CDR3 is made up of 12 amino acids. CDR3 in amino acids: CASSYSTCEQYI. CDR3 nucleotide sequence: TGTGCCAGCAGCTACTCTACGTGCGAGCAGTACATC.

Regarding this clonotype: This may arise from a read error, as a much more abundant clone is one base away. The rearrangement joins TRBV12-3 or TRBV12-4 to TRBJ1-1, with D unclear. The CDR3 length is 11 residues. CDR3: CTSRSDTEAFF. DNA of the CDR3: TGTACCAGTCGCTCGGACACTGAAGCTTTCTTT.

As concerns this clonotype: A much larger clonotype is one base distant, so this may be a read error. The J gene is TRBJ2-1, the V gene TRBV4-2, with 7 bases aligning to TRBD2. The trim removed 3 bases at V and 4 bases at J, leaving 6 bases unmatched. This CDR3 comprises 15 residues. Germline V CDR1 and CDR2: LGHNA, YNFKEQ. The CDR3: CASSHCLAEYNEQFF. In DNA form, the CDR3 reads TGTGCCAGCAGCCATTGTCTAGCGGAATACAATGAGCAGTTCTTC.

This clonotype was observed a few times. The CDR3 spells CATSDSTRWARAVANVLTF. CDR3 DNA: TGTGCCACCAGTGATTCGACCCGCTGGGCGCGAGCTGTGGCCAACGTCCTGACTTTC. The chain links TRBV24-1 to TRBJ2-6; no definite D call. Germline CDR1 and CDR2: KGHDR and SFDVKD. The CDR3 runs to 19 residues. The V gene lost 2 bases and the J gene lost 6 bases, with 22 bases spanning the gap.